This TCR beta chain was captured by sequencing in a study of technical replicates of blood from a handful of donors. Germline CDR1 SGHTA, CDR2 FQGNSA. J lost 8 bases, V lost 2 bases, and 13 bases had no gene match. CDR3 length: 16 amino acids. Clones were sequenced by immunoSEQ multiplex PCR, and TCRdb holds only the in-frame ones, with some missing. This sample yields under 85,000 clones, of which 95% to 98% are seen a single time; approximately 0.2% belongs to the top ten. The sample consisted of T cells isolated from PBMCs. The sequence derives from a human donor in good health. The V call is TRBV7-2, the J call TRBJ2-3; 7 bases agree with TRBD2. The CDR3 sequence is CASSLIWASGLPTQYF. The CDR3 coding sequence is TGTGCCAGCAGCTTAATCTGGGCTAGCGGTCTCCCTACGCAGTATTTT. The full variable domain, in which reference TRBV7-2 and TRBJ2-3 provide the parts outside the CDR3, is GAGVSQSPSNKVTEKGKDVELRCDPISGHTALYWYRQSLGQGLEFLIYFQGNSAPDKSGLPSDRFSAERTGGSVSTLTIQRTQQEDSAVYLCASSLIWASGLPTQYFGPGTRLTVL.